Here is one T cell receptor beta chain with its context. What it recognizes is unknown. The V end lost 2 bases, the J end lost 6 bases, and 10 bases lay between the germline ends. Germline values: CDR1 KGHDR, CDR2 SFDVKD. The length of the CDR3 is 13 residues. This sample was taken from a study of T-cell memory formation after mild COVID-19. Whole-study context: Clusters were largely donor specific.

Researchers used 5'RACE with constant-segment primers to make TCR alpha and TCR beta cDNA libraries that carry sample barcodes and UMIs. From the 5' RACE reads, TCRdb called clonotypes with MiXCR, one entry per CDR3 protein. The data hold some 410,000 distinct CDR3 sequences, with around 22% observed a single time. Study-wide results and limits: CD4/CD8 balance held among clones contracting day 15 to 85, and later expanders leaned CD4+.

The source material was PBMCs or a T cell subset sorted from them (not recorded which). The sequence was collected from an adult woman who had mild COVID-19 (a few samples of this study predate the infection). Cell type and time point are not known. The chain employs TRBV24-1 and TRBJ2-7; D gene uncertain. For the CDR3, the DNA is TGTGCCACCAGTGATTATGCAGGACCCGAGCAGTACTTC. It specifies CATSDYAGPEQYF.